The present entry profiles one T cell receptor beta chain with its context. The table lists this clonotype with a few counts. Its antigen is currently not known. Per-base qualities were not stored, and no clone one base away is much larger. Receptor libraries were prepared by 5' RACE. Instrument used: Illumina HiSeq 2500. A second PCR of about 7 to 12 cycles was run with a J-beta primer mix and a sample-barcoded 5' primer. A unique molecular identifier was introduced onto each TCR beta cDNA molecule by a template-switch 5' adaptor carrying 12 random nucleotides. Each sample yielded at least 2.5 million CDR3-containing paired-end reads. First-strand cDNA was synthesized from all RNA with the Mint cDNA synthesis kit, primed by a TRBC-specific oligonucleotide. All cDNA was treated with uracil-DNA glycosylase and then went through a first 18-cycle PCR with the universal primers M1SS and BC2_uni_R. The authors processed their data as follows. For normalization, 1 million high-quality reads, each with a distinct molecular identifier, were randomly selected from each sample. Instead of being binned into consensus sequences, reads with shared molecular identifiers were discarded. MiTCR, set to a Q25 quality threshold and the strictest error-elimination algorithm, was used for CDR3 identification, clonotype clustering and error correction. A nonparametric unseen species model using Euler transformation provided a lower-bound estimate of total TCR beta diversity. TCRdb trimmed the raw reads at Q25, called clones with MiXCR and kept productive beta chains. Each entry is one CDR3 protein sequence, shown with its most common DNA and genes. The V and J calls and clone size come from TCRdb's table, not from the authors' own analysis. Counted in this sample were roughly 800,000 distinct CDR3 sequences; around 25% of them appeared once. Jointly, the top ten make up 9.4% of the sample.

Donors were 39 systemically healthy Caucasian individuals from Russia aged roughly 6 to 90 years. About 9.1 milliliters of peripheral blood were collected from each donor into EDTA-treated Vacutainer tubes. Ficoll-Paque density-gradient centrifugation was used to isolate PBMCs, with at least 6.5 million per sample. Trizol reagent was used to extract total RNA from the PBMCs, yielding at least 6 micrograms per sample. For every donor, an aliquot of PBMCs went through flow cytometry to measure the percentages of naive CD45RAhigh/CD27high T cells. The data were taken from a study of blood T cells in healthy people across ages (dated by TCRdb to 2015 to 2017). About the study as a whole: Template switching captured roughly one uniquely barcoded TCR beta cDNA molecule per two T cells in model experiments. The donors were divided into four age groups: young (average 16 years), middle-aged (roughly 42), aged (about 60) and long-lived (around 80). The study measured age-related changes in TCR beta repertoire diversity using deep sequencing normalized with unique cDNA molecular identifiers. Using the same blood draw, the study looked at two additional independent replicas of 1 million unique cDNA reads for two donors, one aged 18 to 30 and the other aged 80 or older. On the study overall, not on this receptor specifically: Compared with the aged group, the long-lived group had more naive CD4+ T cells, fewer expanded clones and increased TCR diversity, a pattern suggesting age selection. Because donor CMV infection status was unknown, age-related changes in expanded clonotypes were potentially confounded. The percentage of naive T cells measured by flow cytometry correlated strongly with observed TCR beta diversity. Estimates of total diversity based on one million sequenced T cells were considered lower bounds and underestimates. Since profiling was done on bulk unsorted PBMCs, naive and antigen-experienced compartments could not be conclusively compared. As age increased, observed TCR beta diversity per million T cells dropped in a roughly linear way, and a significant reduction was already evident by age roughly 36.

V and J are truncated by 4 bases and 3 bases respectively, leaving an intervening sequence of 10 bases. Via the germline V gene, CDR1 is SGHDN and CDR2 FVKESK. Counted from cysteine to phenylalanine, this CDR3 has 13 amino acids. Of the read, only the CDR3 DNA is kept; its 39 bases are in frame from base 1. A further study also used this sample, focusing on T cells of mothers and their children. The second paper states: The donors were nine systemically healthy Caucasian individuals, made up of three mothers and their six children. cDNA synthesis used all of the extracted RNA, with roughly 1.5 ug of RNA in each 15 ul reaction. In the second PCR, the M1S primer introduced both the sample barcodes and 2-4 random nucleotides. Over 8 million TCR beta CDR3 reads were obtained for each mother, and approximately 2.9 million reads were obtained for each child. Thymic selection similarly shapes TCR recombination output in related and unrelated pairs, with minor effect from inherited differences. Normalized repertoire overlap in related mother-child pairs was always slightly higher than in unrelated mother-child pairs, but the difference was never significant. Persistent microchimeric T cell clones were not detected, at a sensitivity of 95 to 100 clones per million clonotypes. Deep NGS was used in the study to compare the TCR beta repertoires of mothers and children and to look for features that separate related mother-child pairs from unrelated individuals. The mean age was 40 +/- 4 years for the mothers and roughly 11 +/- 4 years for the children. After adapter ligation was performed with NEBNext reagents, the libraries were sequenced on an Illumina HiSeq 2000 with 100+100 nt paired-end reads. To avoid cross-contamination, the mother libraries and the child libraries were prepared a month apart and sequenced in separate runs. Each donor had between roughly 500,000 and 2,100,000 distinct TCR beta clonotypes identified. Naive TCR beta clonotypes were estimated from low-frequency clonotypes matched to each donor's FACS-determined naive share, without sorting.

The receptor was isolated from a boy aged 5-17 years in good health. Sequencing was performed on blood. The V and J segments used are TRBV14 and TRBJ2-7; too little of a D gene remains to name it. The DNA is TGTGCCAGCAGCCGCGCCGCTGACTACGAGCAGTACTTC. Its translation reads: CASSRAADYEQYF.